What follows are 5 T cell receptor beta chains derived from one specimen sequenced in a study of T cell responses to AZD1222 COVID-19 vaccine (dated by TCRdb to about 2021). The library was prepared using the immunoSEQ multiplex PCR assay. As stored in TCRdb, this immuneACCESS dataset retains in-frame rearrangements with V and J assigned. A fraction of the clones does not appear; measured against another copy, unresolved V genes explain less than half of the discrepancy, and the remainder lacks a known reason. Within this sample are about 150,000 clones, with 92% of them counted one time only. The ten largest clonotypes hold roughly 3.9% of the sample. The sample's time point label, in plain terms: about 28 days (+/-7) after the second vaccine dose. The starting material was peripheral blood, obtained 28 days after the second AZD1222 dose. These receptors all come from an adult who received the AZD1222 COVID-19 vaccine.

The chain uses TRBV7-9 and TRBJ1-5, with 9 bases that match TRBD1. The V segment lost 6 bases and the J segment 4 bases; nucleotides outside the gene matches: 7. This CDR3 contains 15 residues. Germline V CDR1 and CDR2: SEHNR, FQNEAQ (reference sequence). The CDR3 bases are TGTGCCAGCAGTCTGGGACAGGGAAGAAATCAGCCCCAGCATTTT. It translates to CASSLGQGRNQPQHF.

This clone came up once. The chain is built from TRBV5-1 and TRBJ1-3; D unclear. Germline CDR1 and CDR2: SGHRS and YFSETQ. V was trimmed by 4 bases and J by 0 bases, leaving 8 bases between them. This CDR3 region has 14 residues. The CDR3 coding sequence is TGCGCCAGCAGCGCCTACAACTCTGGAAACACCATATATTTT. This codes for CASSAYNSGNTIYF.

V is TRBV7-2 and J is TRBJ1-1; TRBD1 matches at 7 bases. CDR1 is SGHTA, CDR2 FQGNSA, per germline. Trimming took 5 bases from V and 1 from J; bases not matched to a gene: 4. The CDR3 is 14 residues long. The CDR3 DNA is TGTGCCAGCAGCACAAGACAGGGGAACACTGAAGCTTTCTTT. It yields the protein CASSTRQGNTEAFF.

The rearrangement links TRBV5-1 to TRBJ1-3; TRBD1 is a possible D gene (6 bases). Germline-derived CDR1 and CDR2 are SGHRS and YFSETQ. This CDR3 has 14 residues. V was pared by 4 bases and J by 4 bases, with 12 bases between. The CDR3 nucleotides are TGCGCCAGCAGCCCCCAGGGGTCCGGAAACACCATATATTTT. It encodes CASSPQGSGNTIYF. Complete variable domain (other parts from reference TRBV5-1 and TRBJ1-3): KAGVTQTPRYLIKTRGQQVTLSCSPISGHRSVSWYQQTPGQGLQFLFEYFSETQRNKGNFPGRFSGRQFSNSRSEMNVSTLELGDSALYLCASSPQGSGNTIYFGEGSWLTVV.

For this clone: The DNA is omitted, as the CDR3 cannot be located on it reliably, and the CDR3 follows TCRdb's listing. The chain combines TRBV28 with TRBJ2-7; the table calls TRBD1, which could not be checked here. With termini counted, the CDR3 has 13 amino acids. Germline loops: CDR1 MDHEN, CDR2 SYDVKM. The CDR3 loop is CASSSSLSGQQYF.